This is a list of T cell receptor beta chains from one sample in a study of graft-versus-host responses after intestinal transplantation. Profiling relied on immunoSEQ multiplex PCR, and the TCRdb table lists in-frame clones only, not all of them. This table has approximately 28,000 clones, around 92% appearing once. The sequencing used PBMCs, collected about 70 days after intestinal transplant. The source of these receptors is a human patient who received an intestinal transplant, so some T cells may come from the graft donor. Both conserved end residues are part of each CDR3. The D gene is left open where the match is weak. Size is omitted from some rows. Given values are once, few, many or a class for expanded clones.

v_gene	j_gene	abundance	d_gene	CDR3nt	CDR3aa
TRBV5-8	TRBJ2-5	-	TRBD2	TGTGCCAGCAGCTTAGTGACTAGCGGGAGAGGGGGAGAGACCCAGTACTTC	CASSLVTSGRGGETQYF
TRBV5-4	TRBJ1-1	-	-	TGTGCCAGCAGCTTGGGGGGCTTCAACACTGAAGCTTTCTTT	CASSLGGFNTEAFF
TRBV6-5	TRBJ2-1	-	-	TGTGCCAGCAGTTCCCTTAGCGGTTCCTACAATGAGCAGTTCTTC	CASSSLSGSYNEQFF
TRBV7-9	TRBJ2-7	-	TRBD1	TGTGCCAGCAGCCACGGACAGGGGGGGCACGAGCAGTACTTC	CASSHGQGGHEQYF
TRBV19	TRBJ2-1	once	TRBD2	TGTGCCAGTAGTACAGCGGGAGGGACCTACAATGAGCAGTTCTTC	CASSTAGGTYNEQFF
TRBV4-3	TRBJ2-5	-	-	TGCGCCAGCAGCCAAGATCCTCCGCGTTACGGCGAGACCCAGTACTTC	CASSQDPPRYGETQYF
TRBV9	TRBJ1-1	-	-	TGTGCCAGCAGCTTGACAGGGAACACTGAAGCTTTCTTT	CASSLTGNTEAFF
TRBV30	TRBJ2-7	-	-	TGTGCCTGGGGCCCCGGGGTAGGAATCCACTACGAGCAGTACTTC	CAWGPGVGIHYEQYF
TRBV13	TRBJ2-7	-	-	TGTGCCAGCAGGGGAGACTACGAGCAGTACTTC	CASRGDYEQYF
TRBV5-6	TRBJ2-5	-	-	TGTGCCAGCAGCGGGGACGGAGCCCAGTACTTC	CASSGDGAQYF
TRBV5-5	TRBJ2-1	-	-	TGTGCCAGCAGCTTGTGGGGGAGCTCCTACAATGAGCAGTTCTTC	CASSLWGSSYNEQFF
TRBV4-2	TRBJ2-2	-	-	TGTGCCAGCAGCCAAGTACGGGGGCAGAGGGCCGGGGAGCTGTTTTTT	CASSQVRGQRAGELFF
TRBV12-5	TRBJ1-1	-	TRBD1	TGTGCTAGTGGTTTGTTCAGGGGGGTTGATTTCTTT	CASGLFRGVDFF
TRBV11-2	TRBJ2-1	-	TRBD2	TGTGCCAGCAGCTTAGGGCTAGCGGAGGACAATGAGCAGTTCTTC	CASSLGLAEDNEQFF
TRBV11-2	TRBJ2-2	-	-	TGTGCCAGCAGACTAATCACTAACACCGGGGAGCTGTTTTTT	CASRLITNTGELFF
TRBV6-4	TRBJ2-1	-	-	TGTGCCAGCAGTGACTCCCTAGAACTCAATGAGCAGTTCTTC	CASSDSLELNEQFF
TRBV4-3	TRBJ2-7	few	-	TGCGCCAGCAGCCTAGGGGCGGGAATCTCCTACGAGCAGTACTTC	CASSLGAGISYEQYF
TRBV27	TRBJ2-7	-	-	TGTGCCAGCAGTTTATCTATCGCAGGGGCCTACGAGCAGTACTTC	CASSLSIAGAYEQYF
TRBV21-1	TRBJ2-1	-	-	TGTGCCAGCGTGGGACTAGCGAGCTCCTACAATGAGCAGTTCTTC	CASVGLASSYNEQFF
TRBV6-5	TRBJ1-2	-	-	TGTGCCAGCAGTTACCCTGCGGGGGGAGGCTACACCTTC	CASSYPAGGGYTF
TRBV5-1	TRBJ2-3	-	-	TGCGCCAGCAGCTTGGTAGGGACCTCGGGTTCAGATACGCAGTATTTT	CASSLVGTSGSDTQYF
TRBV2	TRBJ2-3	-	TRBD2	TGTGCCAGCATCCGACTAGCGGGAGACCCGGGCCGAACAGATACGCAGTATTTT	CASIRLAGDPGRTDTQYF
TRBV13	TRBJ1-5	-	TRBD1	TGTGCCAGCAGCAACAGGGGTAGCAATCAGCCCCAGCATTTT	CASSNRGSNQPQHF
TRBV7-3	TRBJ2-3	-	-	TGTGCCAGCAGCTCCGCCGACTACCCACTCGGCACAGATACGCAGTATTTT	CASSSADYPLGTDTQYF
TRBV11-3	TRBJ1-1	-	-	TGTGCCAGCAGCACCCTTGGGTGGGAAGCTTTCTTT	CASSTLGWEAFF
TRBV7-9	TRBJ2-7	-	-	TGTGCCAGCAGCCGGACGGGGGTAAACTACGAGCAGTACTTC	CASSRTGVNYEQYF
TRBV13	TRBJ1-1	-	-	TGTGCCAGCAGCTTATCCTCCCGGGGGGAGAACACTGAAGCTTTCTTT	CASSLSSRGENTEAFF
TRBV10-2	TRBJ2-7	-	-	TGCGCCAGCGCCCACTACGAGCAGTACTTC	CASAHYEQYF
TRBV6-5	TRBJ2-4	-	TRBD1	TGTGCCAGCAGTTTGAGTGACAGGGGTGACATTCAGTACTTC	CASSLSDRGDIQYF
TRBV18	TRBJ1-3	-	-	TGTGCCAGCTCTGACAGGAATGGAAACACCATATATTTT	CASSDRNGNTIYF
TRBV7-9	TRBJ2-7	-	TRBD1	TGTGCCAGCAATACCGACGACAGGGACCACGAGCAGTACTTC	CASNTDDRDHEQYF